This T cell receptor (beta chain) was obtained from a study of blood T cell repertoires in COVID-19. Study as a whole: COVID-19 samples collected from the United States, Italy and Spain covered acute and convalescent phases. T cells, B-cell-depleted T cells, or PBMCs provided the cDNA or gDNA that served as material.

Seattle cases were enrolled at active infection and followed longitudinally. In the original processing: Amplification from reference gene primers served as the basis for estimated nucleated cell counts. Only in-frame clones appear in the TCRdb table, and some are missing; sequencing was by immunoSEQ multiplex PCR. From that table come the V and J calls and clone size; the DNA was used to work out D and trimming. The repertoire includes about 150,000 clones, roughly 88% of them detected once, and 0.63% sits in the top ten. Per the germline V gene, CDR1 is SEHNR and CDR2 is FQNEAQ (reference sequence). This CDR3 has 17 amino acids. V was pared by 3 bases and J by 3 bases, with 20 bases between.

Sequencing was done on a sample of peripheral blood. The receptor was isolated from a man in his 60s with COVID-19, enrolled during active disease. The chain couples TRBV7-9 to TRBJ1-2; D possibly corresponds to TRBD1 (6 bases). CDR3 amino acids: CASSFGLAQGGDYGYTF. CDR3 bases: TGTGCCAGCAGCTTTGGGTTAGCACAGGGCGGAGACTATGGCTACACCTTC.